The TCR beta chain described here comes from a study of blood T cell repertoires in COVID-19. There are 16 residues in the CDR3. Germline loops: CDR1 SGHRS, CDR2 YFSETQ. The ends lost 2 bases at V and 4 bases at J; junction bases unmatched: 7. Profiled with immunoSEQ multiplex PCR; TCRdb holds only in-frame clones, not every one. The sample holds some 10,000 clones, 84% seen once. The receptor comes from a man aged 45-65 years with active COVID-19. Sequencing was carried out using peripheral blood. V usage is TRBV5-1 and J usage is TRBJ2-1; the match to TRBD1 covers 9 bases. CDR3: CASSFSAGTGYNEQFF. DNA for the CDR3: TGCGCCAGCAGCTTTTCGGCCGGGACAGGGTACAATGAGCAGTTCTTC.